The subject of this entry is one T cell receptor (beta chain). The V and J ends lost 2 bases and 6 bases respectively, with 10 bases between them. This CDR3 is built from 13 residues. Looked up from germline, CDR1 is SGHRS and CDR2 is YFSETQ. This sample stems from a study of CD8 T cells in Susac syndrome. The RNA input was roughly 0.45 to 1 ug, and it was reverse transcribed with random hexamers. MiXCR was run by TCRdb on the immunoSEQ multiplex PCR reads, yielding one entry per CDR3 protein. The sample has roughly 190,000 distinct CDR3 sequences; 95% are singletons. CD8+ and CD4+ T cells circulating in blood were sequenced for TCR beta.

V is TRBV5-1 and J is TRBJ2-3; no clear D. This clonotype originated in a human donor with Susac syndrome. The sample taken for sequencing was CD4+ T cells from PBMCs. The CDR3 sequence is CASSFWMADTQYF. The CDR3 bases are TGCGCCAGCAGCTTCTGGATGGCGGATACGCAGTATTTT.